The 6 T cell receptor beta chains below come from one sample, sequenced in a study of blood T cell repertoires in COVID-19. Repertoires were generated with immunoSEQ multiplex PCR, while TCRdb's copy carries only in-frame clones and drops some. The profile shows about 48,000 clones, approximately 90% of them singletons. The material sequenced was peripheral blood. These receptors all stem from a woman of 80 years or more with COVID-19, enrolled during active disease.

V usage is TRBV18 and J usage is TRBJ2-7; weak D call: TRBD1 (6 bases). The V end lost 3 bases, the J end lost 7 bases, and 16 bases lay between the germline ends. The CDR3 runs 14 residues. Germline V gene sequence: CDR1 KGHSH, CDR2 LQKENI. CDR3 loop: CASSPIQGWGEQYF. DNA for the CDR3: TGTGCCAGCTCACCGATACAGGGCTGGGGGGAGCAGTACTTC.

A single count supports this clone. The J gene is TRBJ2-5, the V gene TRBV7-6; 9 nucleotides match TRBD1. Trimming cost V 3 bases and J 4 bases; bases outside gene matches: 6. The CDR3 covers 15 residues. CDR1 and CDR2 (germline): SGHVS, FNYEAQ. This CDR3 reads CASSFGTGSGETQYF. For the CDR3, the DNA is TGTGCCAGCAGCTTCGGGACAGGGTCGGGAGAGACCCAGTACTTC. The full variable domain, its missing parts supplied by reference TRBV7-6 and TRBJ2-5, is GAGVSQSPRYKVTKRGQDVALRCDPISGHVSLYWYRQALGQGPEFLTYFNYEAQQDKSGLPNDRFSAERPEGSISTLTIQRTEQRDSAMYRCASSFGTGSGETQYFGPGTRLLVL.

The chain joins TRBV6-1 to TRBJ1-5; 7 bases map to TRBD1. Germline V gene data show CDR1 as MNHNS and CDR2 as SASEGT. The CDR3 has 17 amino acids. After removal of 2 bases from V and 2 bases from J, the junction contained 9 bases not matched to a gene. CDR3 in amino acids: CASSESAGGLGNQPQHF. The CDR3 bases are TGTGCCAGCAGTGAATCGGCAGGGGGATTGGGCAATCAGCCCCAGCATTTT.

The rearrangement links TRBV7-8 to TRBJ2-5; no clear D gene. Germline CDR1 and CDR2: SGHVS and FQNEAQ. Trimming stripped 6 bases from V and 1 base from J, with 9 bases between. The CDR3 covers 13 residues. CDR3 amino acids: CASRYSGQETQYF. For the CDR3, the DNA is TGTGCCAGCAGGTACAGTGGCCAAGAGACCCAGTACTTC.

Sample share makes this clone medium-sized (0.01 to 0.1%). The chain has TRBV6-5 and TRBJ1-2; 7 bases match TRBD1. The CDR3 totals 15 residues. V was pared by 6 bases and J by 4 bases, with 11 bases of the junction left unmatched. The germline CDR1 and CDR2 sequences are MNHEY and SVGAGI. CDR3 in amino acids: CASRVYDRAIYGYTF. The CDR3 nucleotides read TGTGCCAGCAGGGTTTATGACAGGGCGATCTATGGCTACACCTTC.

This clone was counted once. V is TRBV6-2 or TRBV6-3 and J is TRBJ2-5, with D possibly being TRBD2 (6 bases). CDR3 length equals 14 residues. Trimming stripped 5 bases from V and 5 bases from J, with 15 bases between. CDR1 and CDR2 from the germline V gene are MNHEY and SVGEGT. This CDR3 reads CASSRGTGWETQYF. The CDR3 DNA sequence: TGTGCCAGCAGTCGGGGGACTGGGTGGGAGACCCAGTACTTC.